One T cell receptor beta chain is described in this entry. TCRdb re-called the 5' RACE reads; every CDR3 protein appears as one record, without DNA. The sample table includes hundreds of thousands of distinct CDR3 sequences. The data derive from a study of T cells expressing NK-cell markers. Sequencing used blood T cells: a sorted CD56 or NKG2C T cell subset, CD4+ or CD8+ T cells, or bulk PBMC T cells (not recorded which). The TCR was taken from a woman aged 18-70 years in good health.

CDR3 sequence: CASSSSYTGELFF. V gene TRBV11-3 combines with J gene TRBJ2-2. The germline gives CDR1 SGHNT, CDR2 YENEEA. This CDR3 has 13 amino acids.